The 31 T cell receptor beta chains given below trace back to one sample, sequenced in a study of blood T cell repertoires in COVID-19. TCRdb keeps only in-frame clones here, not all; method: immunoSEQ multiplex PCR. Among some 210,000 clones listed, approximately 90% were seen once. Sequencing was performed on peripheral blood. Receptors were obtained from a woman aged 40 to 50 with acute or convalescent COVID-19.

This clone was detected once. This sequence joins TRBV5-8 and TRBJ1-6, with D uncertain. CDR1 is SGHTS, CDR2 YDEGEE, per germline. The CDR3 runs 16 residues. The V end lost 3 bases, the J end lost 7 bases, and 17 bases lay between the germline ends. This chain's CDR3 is CASSSLVGRANSPLHF. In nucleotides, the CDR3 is TGTGCCAGCAGCTCGCTAGTAGGGAGAGCCAATTCACCCCTCCACTTT. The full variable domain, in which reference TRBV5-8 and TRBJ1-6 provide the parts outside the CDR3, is EAGVTQSPTHLIKTRGQQATLRCSPISGHTSVYWYQQALGLGLQFLLWYDEGEERNRGNFPPRFSGRQFPNYSSELNVNALELEDSALYLCASSSLVGRANSPLHFGNGTRLTVT.

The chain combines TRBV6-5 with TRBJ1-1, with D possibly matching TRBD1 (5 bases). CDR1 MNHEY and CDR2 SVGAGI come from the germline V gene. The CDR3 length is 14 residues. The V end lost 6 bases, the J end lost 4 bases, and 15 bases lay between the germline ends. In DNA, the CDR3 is TGTGCCAGCAGCGGCTTGGCAGGGCGCACTGAAGCTTTCTTT. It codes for CASSGLAGRTEAFF.

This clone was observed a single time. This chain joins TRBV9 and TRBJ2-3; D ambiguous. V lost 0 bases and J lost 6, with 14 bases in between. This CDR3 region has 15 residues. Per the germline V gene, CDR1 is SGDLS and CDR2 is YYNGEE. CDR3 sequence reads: CASSVGGGPADTQYF. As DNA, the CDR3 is TGTGCCAGCAGCGTAGGAGGCGGTCCTGCCGATACGCAGTATTTT.

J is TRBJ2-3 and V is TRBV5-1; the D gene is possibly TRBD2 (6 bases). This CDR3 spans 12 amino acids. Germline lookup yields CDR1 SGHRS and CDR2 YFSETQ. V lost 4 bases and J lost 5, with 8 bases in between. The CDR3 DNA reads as TGCGCCAGCAGCGTGGGACTAGATACGCAGTATTTT. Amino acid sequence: CASSVGLDTQYF.

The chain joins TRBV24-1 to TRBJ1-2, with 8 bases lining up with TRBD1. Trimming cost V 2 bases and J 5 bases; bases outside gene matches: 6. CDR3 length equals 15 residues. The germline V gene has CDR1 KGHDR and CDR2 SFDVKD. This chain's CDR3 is CATSDSRQGPYGYTF. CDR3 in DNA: TGTGCCACCAGTGATTCGAGACAGGGGCCTTATGGCTACACCTTC.

The CDR3 region has the DNA TGTGCCAGCAGTGAATGGGGGGCAGATACGCAGTATTTT. The encoded protein is CASSEWGADTQYF. The gene calls are TRBV2 and TRBJ2-3; possibly TRBD2 for D (6 bases). Germline CDR1 and CDR2: SNHLY and FYNNEI. The CDR3 covers 13 residues. V lost 2 bases and J 4 bases, leaving 7 bases between the germline ends.

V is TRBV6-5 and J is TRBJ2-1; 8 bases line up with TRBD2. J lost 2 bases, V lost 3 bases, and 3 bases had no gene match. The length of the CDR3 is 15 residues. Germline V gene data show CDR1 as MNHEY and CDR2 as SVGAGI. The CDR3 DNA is TGTGCCAGCAGTTATCGGGGGGGGACCTACAATGAGCAGTTCTTC. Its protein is CASSYRGGTYNEQFF.

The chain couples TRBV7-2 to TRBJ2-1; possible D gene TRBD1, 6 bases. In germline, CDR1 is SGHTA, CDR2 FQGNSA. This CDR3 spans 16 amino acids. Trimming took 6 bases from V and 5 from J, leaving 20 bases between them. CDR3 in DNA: TGTGCCAGCAGGGGACCTTTGGGGGCCTCGGACAATGAGCAGTTCTTC. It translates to CASRGPLGASDNEQFF.

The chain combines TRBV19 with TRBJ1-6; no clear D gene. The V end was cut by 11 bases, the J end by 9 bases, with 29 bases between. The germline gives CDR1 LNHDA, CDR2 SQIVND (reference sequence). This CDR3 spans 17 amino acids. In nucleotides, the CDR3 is TGTGCCTCGTCGGGGAGGAACTTAGACCCTCGTCCTTCACCCCTCCACTTT. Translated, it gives CASSGRNLDPRPSPLHF.

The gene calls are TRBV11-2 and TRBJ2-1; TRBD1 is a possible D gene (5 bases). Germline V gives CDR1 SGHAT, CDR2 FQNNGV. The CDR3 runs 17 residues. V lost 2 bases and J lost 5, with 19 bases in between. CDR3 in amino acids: CASSLWERTKGDNEQFF. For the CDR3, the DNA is TGTGCCAGCAGCTTATGGGAAAGGACAAAGGGTGACAATGAGCAGTTCTTC.

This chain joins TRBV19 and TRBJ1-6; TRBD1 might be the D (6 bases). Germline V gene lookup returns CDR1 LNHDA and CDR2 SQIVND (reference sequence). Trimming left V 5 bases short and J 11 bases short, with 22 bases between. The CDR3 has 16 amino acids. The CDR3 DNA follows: TGTGCCAGTAGTCTAAGACAGGTTGGTCGACGGCCACCCCTCCACTTT. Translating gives CASSLRQVGRRPPLHF.

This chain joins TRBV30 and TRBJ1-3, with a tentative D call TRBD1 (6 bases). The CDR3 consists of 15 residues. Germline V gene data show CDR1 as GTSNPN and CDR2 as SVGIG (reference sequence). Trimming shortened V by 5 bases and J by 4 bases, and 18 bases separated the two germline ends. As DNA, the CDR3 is TGTGCCTGGCAGCGGGGCAGGGGTGGAGGAAACACCATATATTTT. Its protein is CAWQRGRGGGNTIYF.

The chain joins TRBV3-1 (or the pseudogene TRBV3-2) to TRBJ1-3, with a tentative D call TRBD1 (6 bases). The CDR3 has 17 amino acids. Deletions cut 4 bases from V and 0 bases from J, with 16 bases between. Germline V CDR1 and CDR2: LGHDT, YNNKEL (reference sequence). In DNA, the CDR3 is TGTGCCAGCAGCCCTACTTACAGGGACCTCTCTGGAAACACCATATATTTT. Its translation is CASSPTYRDLSGNTIYF.

The CDR3 DNA reads as TGCGCCAGCAGAAACGACAGACCACTCTCTGGAAACACCATATATTTT. Translation: CASRNDRPLSGNTIYF. This chain links TRBV5-1 with TRBJ1-3; possibly TRBD1 for D (5 bases). The CDR3 consists of 16 residues. CDR1 SGHRS and CDR2 YFSETQ come from the germline V gene. V lost 5 bases, J lost 0 bases, and 15 bases lay in between.

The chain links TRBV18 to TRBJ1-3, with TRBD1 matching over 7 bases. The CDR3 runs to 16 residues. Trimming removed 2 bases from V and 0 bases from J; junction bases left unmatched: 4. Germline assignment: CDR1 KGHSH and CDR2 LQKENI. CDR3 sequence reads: CASSPRAGGSGNTIYF. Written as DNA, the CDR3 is TGTGCCAGCTCACCAAGGGCAGGGGGCTCTGGAAACACCATATATTTT.

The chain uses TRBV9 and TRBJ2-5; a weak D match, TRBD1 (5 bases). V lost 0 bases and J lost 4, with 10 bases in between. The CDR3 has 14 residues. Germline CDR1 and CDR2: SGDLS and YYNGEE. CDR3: CASSVGSDRETQYF. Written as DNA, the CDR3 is TGTGCCAGCAGCGTAGGATCCGACAGAGAGACCCAGTACTTC. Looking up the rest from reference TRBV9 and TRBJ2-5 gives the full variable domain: DSGVTQTPKHLITATGQRVTLRCSPRSGDLSVYWYQQSLDQGLQFLIQYYNGEERAKGNILERFSAQQFPDLHSELNLSSLELGDSALYFCASSVGSDRETQYFGPGTRLLVL.

The CDR3 region is CASSLVGHLTDTQYF. CDR3 in DNA: TGTGCCAGCAGCTTGGTTGGACACCTCACAGATACGCAGTATTTT. This chain links TRBV5-5 with TRBJ2-3; tentative D call: TRBD1 (5 bases). CDR3 length: 15 amino acids. Trimming left V 0 bases short and J 2 bases short, with 10 bases between. Germline CDR1 SGHKS, CDR2 YYEKEE (reference sequence).

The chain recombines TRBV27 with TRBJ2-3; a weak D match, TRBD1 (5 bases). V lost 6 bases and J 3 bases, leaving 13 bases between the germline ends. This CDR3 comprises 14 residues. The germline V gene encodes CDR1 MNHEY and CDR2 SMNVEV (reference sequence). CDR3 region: CASRNQGRTDTQYF. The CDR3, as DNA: TGTGCCAGCAGAAATCAGGGAAGGACAGATACGCAGTATTTT.

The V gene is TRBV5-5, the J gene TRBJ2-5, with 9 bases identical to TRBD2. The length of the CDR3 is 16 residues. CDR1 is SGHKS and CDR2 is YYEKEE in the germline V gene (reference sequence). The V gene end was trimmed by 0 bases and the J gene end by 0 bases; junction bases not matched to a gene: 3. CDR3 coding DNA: TGTGCCAGCAGCTTGGGGCTAGCGGGGAACCAAGAGACCCAGTACTTC. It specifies CASSLGLAGNQETQYF.

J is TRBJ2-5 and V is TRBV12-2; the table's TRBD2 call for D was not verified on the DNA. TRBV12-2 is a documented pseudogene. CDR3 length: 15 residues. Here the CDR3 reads CASRRQRGAQETQYF. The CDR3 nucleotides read TGTGCAAGTCGCCGCCAGCGGGGGGCCCAAGAGACCCAGTACTTC.

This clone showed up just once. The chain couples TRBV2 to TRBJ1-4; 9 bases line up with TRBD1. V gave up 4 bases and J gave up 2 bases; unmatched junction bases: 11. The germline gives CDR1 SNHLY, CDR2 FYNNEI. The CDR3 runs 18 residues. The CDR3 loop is CASSVRDRDYLTNEKLFF. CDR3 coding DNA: TGTGCCAGCAGTGTCCGGGACAGGGATTATCTCACTAATGAAAAACTGTTTTTT.

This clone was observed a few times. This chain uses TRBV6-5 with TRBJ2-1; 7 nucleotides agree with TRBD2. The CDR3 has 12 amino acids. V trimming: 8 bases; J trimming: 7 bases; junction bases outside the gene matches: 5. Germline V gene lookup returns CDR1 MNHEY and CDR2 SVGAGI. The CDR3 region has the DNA TGTGCCAGCCCAAGCGGGATGAATGAGCAGTTCTTC. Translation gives CASPSGMNEQFF.

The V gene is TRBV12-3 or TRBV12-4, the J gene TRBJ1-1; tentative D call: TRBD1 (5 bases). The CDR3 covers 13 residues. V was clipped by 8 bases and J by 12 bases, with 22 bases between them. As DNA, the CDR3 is TGTGCCAGCGATAACCCGGGGGAAACCCAAACTTTCTTT. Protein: CASDNPGETQTFF.

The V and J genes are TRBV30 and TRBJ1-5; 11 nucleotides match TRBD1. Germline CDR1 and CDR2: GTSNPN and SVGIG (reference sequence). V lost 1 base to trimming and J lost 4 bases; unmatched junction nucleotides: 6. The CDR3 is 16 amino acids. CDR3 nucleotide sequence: TGTGCCTGGAGTGCCCTCGGACAGGGGGCTAATCAGCCCCAGCATTTT. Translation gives CAWSALGQGANQPQHF.

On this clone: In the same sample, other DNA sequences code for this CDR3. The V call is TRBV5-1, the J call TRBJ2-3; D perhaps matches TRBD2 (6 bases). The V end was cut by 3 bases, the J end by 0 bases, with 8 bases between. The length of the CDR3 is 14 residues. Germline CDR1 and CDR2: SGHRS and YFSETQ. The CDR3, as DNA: TGCGCCAGCAGCTCTGGGGGGAGCACAGATACGCAGTATTTT. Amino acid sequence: CASSSGGSTDTQYF.

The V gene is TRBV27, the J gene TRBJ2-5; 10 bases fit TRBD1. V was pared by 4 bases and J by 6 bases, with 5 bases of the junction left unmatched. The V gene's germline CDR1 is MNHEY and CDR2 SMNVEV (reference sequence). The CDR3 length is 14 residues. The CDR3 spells CASSSRQGAQTQYF. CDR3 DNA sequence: TGTGCCAGCAGTTCACGACAGGGGGCACAGACCCAGTACTTC.

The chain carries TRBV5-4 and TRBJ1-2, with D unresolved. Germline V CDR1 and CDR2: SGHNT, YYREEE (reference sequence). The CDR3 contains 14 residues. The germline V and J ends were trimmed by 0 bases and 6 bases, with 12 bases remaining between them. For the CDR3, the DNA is TGTGCCAGCAGCTTGGGACGGTCGGAGGATGGCTACACCTTC. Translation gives CASSLGRSEDGYTF.

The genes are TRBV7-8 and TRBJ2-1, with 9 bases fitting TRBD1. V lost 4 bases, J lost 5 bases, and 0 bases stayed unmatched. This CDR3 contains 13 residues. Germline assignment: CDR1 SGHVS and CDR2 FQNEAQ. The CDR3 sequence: CASSWDRDNEQFF. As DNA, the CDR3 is TGTGCCAGCAGCTGGGACAGGGACAATGAGCAGTTCTTC.

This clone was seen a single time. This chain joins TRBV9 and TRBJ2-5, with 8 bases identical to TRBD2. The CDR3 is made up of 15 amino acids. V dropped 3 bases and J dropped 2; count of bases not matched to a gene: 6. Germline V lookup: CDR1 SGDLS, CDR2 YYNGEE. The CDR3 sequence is CASSAWAGGQETQYF. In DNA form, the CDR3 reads TGTGCCAGCAGCGCATGGGCGGGGGGTCAAGAGACCCAGTACTTC. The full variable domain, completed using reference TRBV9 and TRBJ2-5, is DSGVTQTPKHLITATGQRVTLRCSPRSGDLSVYWYQQSLDQGLQFLIQYYNGEERAKGNILERFSAQQFPDLHSELNLSSLELGDSALYFCASSAWAGGQETQYFGPGTRLLVL.

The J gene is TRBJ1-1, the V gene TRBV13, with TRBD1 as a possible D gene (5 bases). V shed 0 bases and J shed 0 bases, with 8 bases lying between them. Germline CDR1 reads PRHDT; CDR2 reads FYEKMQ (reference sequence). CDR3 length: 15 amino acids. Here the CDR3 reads CASSLGLQVNTEAFF. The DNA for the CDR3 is TGTGCCAGCAGCTTAGGATTACAGGTGAACACTGAAGCTTTCTTT.

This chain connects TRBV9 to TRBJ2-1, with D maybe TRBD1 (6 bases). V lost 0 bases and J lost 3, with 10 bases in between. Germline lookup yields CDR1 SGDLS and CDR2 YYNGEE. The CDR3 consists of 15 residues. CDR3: CASSVGGLHYNEQFF. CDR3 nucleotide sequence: TGTGCCAGCAGCGTAGGGGGGCTCCACTACAATGAGCAGTTCTTC.